This TCR beta chain originates from a study of T cells in Graves' hyperthyroidism and ophthalmopathy. RNA transcripts yielded amplified TCR beta CDR3 regions. With the HTBI primer set, the TCR CDR3 went through a first round of RT-PCR. TCRdb called the multiplex PCR reads again in MiXCR, with one record for every CDR3 protein. Among 610,000 or so distinct CDR3 sequences listed, about 45% were seen once. Trimming stripped 0 bases from V and 7 bases from J, with 12 bases between. The CDR3 spans 13 residues. CDR1 and CDR2 from the germline V gene are DFQATT and SNEGSKA (reference sequence). Researchers defined stable Graves' hyperthyroidism as no ophthalmopathy progression within 18 months.

The clonotype comes from a young woman with Graves' hyperthyroidism. V and J are TRBV20-1 and TRBJ1-1; D is undetermined. Sequenced input: peripheral blood or thyroid tissue (not recorded which). CDR3 region: CSARDGWGGEAFF. The CDR3 DNA sequence: TGCAGTGCTAGAGACGGCTGGGGTGGTGAAGCTTTCTTT.